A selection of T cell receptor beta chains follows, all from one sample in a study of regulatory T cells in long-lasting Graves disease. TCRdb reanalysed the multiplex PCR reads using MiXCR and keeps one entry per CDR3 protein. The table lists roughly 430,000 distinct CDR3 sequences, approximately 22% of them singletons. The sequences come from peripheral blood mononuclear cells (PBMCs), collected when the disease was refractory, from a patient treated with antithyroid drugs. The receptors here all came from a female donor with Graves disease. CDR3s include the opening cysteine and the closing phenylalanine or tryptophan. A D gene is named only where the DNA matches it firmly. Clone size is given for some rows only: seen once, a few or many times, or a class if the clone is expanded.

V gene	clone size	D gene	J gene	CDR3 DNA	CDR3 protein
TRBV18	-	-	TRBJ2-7	TGTGCCAGCTCACTTAACGGGAACTACGAGCAGTACTTC	CASSLNGNYEQYF
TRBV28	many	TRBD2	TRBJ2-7	TGTGCCAGCAGTTTACCTCGGGGAGGGAACTACGAGCAGTACTTC	CASSLPRGGNYEQYF
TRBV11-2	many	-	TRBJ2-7	TGTGCCAGCAGCTTAGAAGGGATGGGAATGGGCGAGCAGTACTTC	CASSLEGMGMGEQYF
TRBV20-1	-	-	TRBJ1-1	TGCAGTGCTAACCAATTCACTGAAGCTTTCTTT	CSANQFTEAFF
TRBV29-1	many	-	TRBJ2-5	TGCAGCGTTGGCGGGACAGTCCAAGAGACCCAGTACTTC	CSVGGTVQETQYF
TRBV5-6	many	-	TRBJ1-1	TGTGCCAGCAGCCGAGGGGCGAACACTGAAGCTTTCTTT	CASSRGANTEAFF
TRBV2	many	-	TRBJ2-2	TGTGCCAGCAAACCAAGTCAGGGAGTGATCACCGGGGAGCTGTTTTTT	CASKPSQGVITGELFF
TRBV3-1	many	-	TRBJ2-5	TGTGCCAGCAGCCAACAACAAGAGACCCAGTACTTC	CASSQQQETQYF
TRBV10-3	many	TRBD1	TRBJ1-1	TGTGCCATCAGTAAAGGGGGCGGTAACACTGAAGCTTTCTTT	CAISKGGGNTEAFF
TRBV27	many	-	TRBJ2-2	TGTGCCAGCAGTTTATTCACCCCGGGGGCGGGCGGGGAGCTGTTTTTT	CASSLFTPGAGGELFF
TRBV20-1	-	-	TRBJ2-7	TGCAGTGCTCGGTACGGGGGAGGTTCCTACGAGCAGTACTTC	CSARYGGGSYEQYF
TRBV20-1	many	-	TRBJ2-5	TGCAGTGCTAGTGGGGAGGAGGGGCACCAAGAGACCCAGTACTTC	CSASGEEGHQETQYF
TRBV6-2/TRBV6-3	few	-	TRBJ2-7	TGTGCCAGCAGTTACAGATATACGAGCTCCTACGAGCAGTACTTC	CASSYRYTSSYEQYF
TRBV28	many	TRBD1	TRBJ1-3	TGTGCCAGCCGACCGGACAGGAGGGGAAACACCATATATTTT	CASRPDRRGNTIYF
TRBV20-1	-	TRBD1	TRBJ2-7	TGCAGTGCCCCCCGACAGGGGGTCACCTACGAGCAGTACTTC	CSAPRQGVTYEQYF
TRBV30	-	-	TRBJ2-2	TGTGCCTGTAGGAGCGGGCCTATATCGAACACCGGGGAGCTGTTTTTT	CACRSGPISNTGELFF
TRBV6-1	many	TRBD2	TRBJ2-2	TGTGCCAGCAGTAGACTAGCGGGAGGGTCGAACACCGGGGAGCTGTTTTTT	CASSRLAGGSNTGELFF
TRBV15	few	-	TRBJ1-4	TGTGCCACCAGCGAGTTTCCGCGGTCTAATGAAAAACTGTTTTTT	CATSEFPRSNEKLFF
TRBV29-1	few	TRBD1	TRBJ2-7	TGCAGCGTTGAAGAGGACAGGGGGCGATACGAGCAGTACTTC	CSVEEDRGRYEQYF
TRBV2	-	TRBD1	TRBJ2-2	TGTGCCAGCAGTGTAGGGACAGGGGTGCGAGGCGGGGAGCTGTTTTTT	CASSVGTGVRGGELFF
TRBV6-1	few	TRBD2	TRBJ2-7	TGTGCCAGCAAGCCCCTAGCGGGAGGATCTCGGTACTTC	CASKPLAGGSRYF
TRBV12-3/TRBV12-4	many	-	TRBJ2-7	TGTGCCAGCAGTTCAGTTCCGGGAGACTACGAGCAGTACTTC	CASSSVPGDYEQYF
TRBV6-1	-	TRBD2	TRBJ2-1	TGTGCCAGCAGCTCCGGGACTAGCGGGATAGCTGAGCAGTTCTTC	CASSSGTSGIAEQFF
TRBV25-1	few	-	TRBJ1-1	TGTGCCAGCAGTGAATTGTTGGGGTCGAACACTGAAGCTTTCTTT	CASSELLGSNTEAFF
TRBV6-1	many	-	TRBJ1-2	TGTGCCAGCAGTAAAGACAGGAGGTATGGCTACACCTTC	CASSKDRRYGYTF
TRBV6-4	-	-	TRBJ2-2	TGTGCCAGCAGTGACTCGGGGGCACTCGGAGAGGAGCTGTTTTTT	CASSDSGALGEELFF
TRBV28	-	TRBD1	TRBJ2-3	TGTGCCAGCAGCCGGGACAGACACACAGATACGCAGTATTTT	CASSRDRHTDTQYF
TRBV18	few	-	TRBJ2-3	TGTGCCGTACCTGCCCATGGCAGCAGCACAGATACGCAGTATTTT	CAVPAHGSSTDTQYF
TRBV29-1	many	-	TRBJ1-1	TGCAGCGTTGCTGCAGGGGTTGACACTGAAGCTTTCTTT	CSVAAGVDTEAFF
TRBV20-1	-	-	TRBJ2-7	TGCAGTGCTAGAACGATAGGCCCCTTTCGGGGCTACGAGCAGTACTTC	CSARTIGPFRGYEQYF
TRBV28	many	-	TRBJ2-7	TGTGCCAGCATCAACCACCGGGGCCTCTCCTACGAGCAGTACTTC	CASINHRGLSYEQYF
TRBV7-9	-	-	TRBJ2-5	TGTGCCAGCAGCTGGCCGGGACCGTACCAAGAGACCCAGTACTTC	CASSWPGPYQETQYF
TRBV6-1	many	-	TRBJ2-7	TGTGCCTCCAGCAAGATAGGGTACGAGCAGTACTTC	CASSKIGYEQYF
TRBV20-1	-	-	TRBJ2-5	TGCAGTGCACCGACCCTAGCGTTAGAGACCCGGTACTTC	CSAPTLALETRYF
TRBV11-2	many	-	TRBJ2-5	TGTGCCAGCAGCAACGAGTACCAAGAGACCCAGTACTTC	CASSNEYQETQYF
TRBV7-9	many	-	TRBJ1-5	TGTGCCAGCAGCTTAGGAGTGGGGGCGGTGAGCAATCAGCCCCAGCATTTT	CASSLGVGAVSNQPQHF
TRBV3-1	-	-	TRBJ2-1	TGTGCCAGCAGCGCCCGGGAGAATGAGCAGTTCTTC	CASSARENEQFF
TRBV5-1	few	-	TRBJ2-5	TGCGCCAGCAGCATCTCCGGGACTCGAAATGGGGAGACCCAGTACTTC	CASSISGTRNGETQYF
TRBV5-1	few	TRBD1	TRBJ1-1	TGCGCCAGCAGCTTGATAGGACAGGACACTGAAGCTTTCTTT	CASSLIGQDTEAFF
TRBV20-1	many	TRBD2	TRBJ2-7	TGCAGTGCTAGGATGTGGCGGGAGTTCGAAGAGCAGTACTTC	CSARMWREFEEQYF
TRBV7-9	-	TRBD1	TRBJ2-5	TGTGCCAGCAGCTTAGGGACAGGGATTCAAGAGACCCAGTACTTC	CASSLGTGIQETQYF
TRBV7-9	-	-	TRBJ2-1	TGTGCCAGCAGCCGCAGGGATCCGTCCTACAATGAGCAGTTCTTC	CASSRRDPSYNEQFF
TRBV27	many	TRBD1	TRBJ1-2	TGTGCCAGCAGTCCCGCCGGACAGGGTTCAGGAGGCTACACCTTC	CASSPAGQGSGGYTF
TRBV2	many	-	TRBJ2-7	TGTGCCAGCAGTGATTACCGGACTACTACTTACGAGCAGTACTTC	CASSDYRTTTYEQYF
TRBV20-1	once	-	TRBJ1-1	TGCAGTGCAAAGGAAGGAACAGGGTCGAGGAACACTGAAGCTTTCTTC	CSAKEGTGSRNTEAFF
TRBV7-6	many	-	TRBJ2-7	TGTGCCAGCAGCTTAGAGTTAGGGAACTACGAGCAGTACTTC	CASSLELGNYEQYF
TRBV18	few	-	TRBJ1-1	TGTGCCAGCTCACCACAGACAGCGTCCGGGCGGTCCACTGAAGCTTTCTTT	CASSPQTASGRSTEAFF
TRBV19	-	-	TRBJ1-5	TGTGCCAGTAGTATAGAGGATAGCAATCAGCCCCAGCATTTT	CASSIEDSNQPQHF
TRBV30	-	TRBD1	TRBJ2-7	TGTGCCTGGAGTGTGGGGACAGGGGCCTACGAGCAGTACTTC	CAWSVGTGAYEQYF
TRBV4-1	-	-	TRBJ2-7	TGCGCCAGCAGCCAAGAAAGCGCCGGGACAACGACCTACGAGCAGTACTTC	CASSQESAGTTTYEQYF
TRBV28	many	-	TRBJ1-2	TGTGCCAGCAGTTTAGGACATGCCTATGGCTACACCTTC	CASSLGHAYGYTF
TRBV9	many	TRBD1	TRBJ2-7	TGTGCCAGCAGCGTAGAGGGACAGGGCTGGGAGCAGTACTTC	CASSVEGQGWEQYF
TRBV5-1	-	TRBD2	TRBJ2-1	TGCGCCAGCAGCTTGGCCGACGGGACTAGGGTTTTTGGAAGAGACAATGAGCAGTTCTTC	CASSLADGTRVFGRDNEQFF
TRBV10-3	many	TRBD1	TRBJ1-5	TGTGCCATCAAAGGGACAGGGGGCAATCAGCCCCAGCATTTT	CAIKGTGGNQPQHF
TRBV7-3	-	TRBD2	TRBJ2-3	TGTGCCAGCAGCTTTTCACTAGCGGGAGGAATGGGTGCAGATACGCAGTATTTT	CASSFSLAGGMGADTQYF
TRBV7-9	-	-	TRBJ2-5	TGTGCCAGCAGCTTTAAACGGCTAAAGACCGGGAGCCAAGAGACCCAGTACTTC	CASSFKRLKTGSQETQYF
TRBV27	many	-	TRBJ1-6	TGTGCCAGCAGTTTGGGGGCAAATAATTCACCCCTCCACTTT	CASSLGANNSPLHF
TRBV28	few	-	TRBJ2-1	TGTGCCAGCAGGGGGACGGTGAATGAGCAGTTCTTC	CASRGTVNEQFF